This passage covers 24 T cell receptor beta chains from one sample sequenced in a study of cytomegalovirus exposure and HLA in healthy donors. Assay: immunoSEQ multiplex PCR; the TCRdb copy retains only in-frame clones and omits some. The profile shows 200,000 or so clones, roughly 85% of them singletons. The sequenced sample consisted of PBMCs. Receptors were obtained from a woman aged 18-30 years in good health and CMV-seronegative.

This chain joins TRBV9 and TRBJ2-5; 9 bases are shared with TRBD2. This CDR3 region has 16 residues. V trimming: 3 bases; J trimming: 2 bases; junction bases outside the gene matches: 8. CDR1 is SGDLS and CDR2 is YYNGEE in the germline V gene. Here the CDR3 reads CASSGGLAGAQETQYF. CDR3 nucleotide sequence: TGTGCCAGCAGCGGTGGGTTAGCGGGAGCACAAGAGACCCAGTACTTC.

This clone was observed once. CDR3 sequence (DNA): TGTGCCTGGAGTGAACAGGGGACTGGGGCCAACGTCCTGACTTTC. This translates into CAWSEQGTGANVLTF. The chain combines TRBV30 with TRBJ2-6; 7 bases match TRBD1. V shed 1 base and J 2 bases; nucleotides not matched to a gene: 2. Germline CDR1 and CDR2: GTSNPN and SVGIG (reference sequence). The CDR3 is 15 residues long.

The chain combines TRBV27 with TRBJ1-2; 9 nucleotides line up with TRBD1. The V gene end was trimmed by 5 bases and the J gene end by 4 bases; junction bases not matched to a gene: 8. This CDR3 comprises 15 residues. CDR1 is MNHEY, CDR2 SMNVEV, per germline (reference sequence). CDR3 sequence (DNA): TGTGCCAGCAGTATACCGGGACAGGGAATCTATGGCTACACCTTC. Its protein product is CASSIPGQGIYGYTF.

CDR3 loop: CASSRGLVRQSNYGYTF. CDR3 DNA: TGTGCCAGCAGCCGGGGACTGGTAAGGCAGAGTAACTATGGCTACACCTTC. This chain links TRBV4-2 with TRBJ1-2; a weak D match, TRBD1 (5 bases). V was trimmed by 4 bases and J by 1 base, leaving 19 bases between them. Germline loops: CDR1 LGHNA, CDR2 YNFKEQ. This CDR3 spans 17 amino acids.

Only a few counts were recorded for this clone. The chain combines TRBV2 with TRBJ1-3; the match to TRBD1 covers 8 bases. The CDR3 runs to 12 residues. Germline lookup yields CDR1 SNHLY and CDR2 FYNNEI. Trimming cost V 6 bases and J 7 bases; bases outside gene matches: 2. The CDR3 DNA reads TGTGCCAGCAGCAGACAGGGGAACACCATATATTTT. This codes for CASSRQGNTIYF.

Only one count was recorded for this clone. The V and J genes are TRBV10-1 and TRBJ1-4; D possibly corresponds to TRBD1 (5 bases). Germline values: CDR1 WNHNN, CDR2 SYGVQD (reference sequence). The CDR3 consists of 12 residues. Trimming left V 5 bases short and J 5 bases short, with 6 bases between. CDR3 nucleotide sequence: TGCGCCAGCAGTCGGGGGAATGAAAAACTGTTTTTT. It yields the protein CASSRGNEKLFF.

This clone was observed once. The chain employs TRBV2 and TRBJ1-2; no clear D. V was pared by 6 bases and J by 6 bases, with 14 bases between. Germline V gives CDR1 SNHLY, CDR2 FYNNEI. The CDR3 totals 13 residues. CDR3 in DNA: TGTGCCAGCAGGGAACCATCCATAAATGGCTACACCTTC. Translating gives CASREPSINGYTF. Full variable domain (missing parts from reference TRBV2 and TRBJ1-2): EPEVTQTPSHQVTQMGQEVILRCVPISNHLYFYWYRQILGQKVEFLVSFYNNEISEKSEIFDDQFSVERPDGSNFTLKIRSTKLEDSAMYFCASREPSINGYTFGSGTRLTVV.

The chain carries TRBV11-3 and TRBJ2-7; D is tentatively TRBD1 or TRBD2 (6 bases each). Trimming removed 5 bases at V and 7 bases at J, with 18 bases between. Germline V CDR1 and CDR2: SGHNT, YENEEA. The CDR3 sequence is 14 residues long. The CDR3 coding sequence is TGTGCCAGCAGCCCCGAGGGTAGGGGGGATGAGCAGTACTTC. Translation gives CASSPEGRGDEQYF.

This clone was picked up many times. This chain links TRBV7-8 with TRBJ1-1, with no clear D. The CDR3 runs 14 residues. V was shortened by 3 bases and J by 4 bases, with 12 bases between the two germline ends. In germline, CDR1 is SGHVS, CDR2 FQNEAQ. CDR3 residues: CASSLTDLGTEAFF. Written as DNA, the CDR3 is TGTGCCAGCAGCTTGACGGATCTCGGCACTGAAGCTTTCTTT.

This chain joins TRBV5-1 and TRBJ2-2; 7 nucleotides match TRBD2. Trimming took 2 bases from V and 2 from J; bases not matched to a gene: 6. The germline V gene encodes CDR1 SGHRS and CDR2 YFSETQ. The CDR3 covers 16 residues. The DNA for the CDR3 is TGCGCCAGCAGCTTCTGGGCGGGGGTTAACACCGGGGAGCTGTTTTTT. Translating gives CASSFWAGVNTGELFF.

This chain uses TRBV27 with TRBJ2-7; 10 nucleotides agree with TRBD1. This CDR3 is built from 14 residues. Losses at the gene ends were 5 bases for V and 5 bases for J; bases not matched to a gene: 6. CDR1 and CDR2 (germline): MNHEY, SMNVEV (reference sequence). The CDR3 DNA is TGTGCCAGCAGTCCAGGGACAGGGGTGAACGAGCAGTACTTC. Translation gives CASSPGTGVNEQYF.

This chain connects TRBV19 to TRBJ2-7; no clear D. The CDR3 loop spans 14 amino acids. Trimming shortened V by 5 bases and J by 1 base, and 12 bases separated the two germline ends. Germline V gives CDR1 LNHDA, CDR2 SQIVND (reference sequence). The CDR3 DNA is TGTGCCAGTAGTCCCAGCACATTGTCCTACGAGCAGTACTTC. Translated: CASSPSTLSYEQYF. Complete variable domain (other parts from reference TRBV19 and TRBJ2-7): DGGITQSPKYLFRKEGQNVTLSCEQNLNHDAMYWYRQDPGQGLRLIYYSQIVNDFQKGDIAEGYSVSREKKESFPLTVTSAQKNPTAFYLCASSPSTLSYEQYFGPGTRLTVT.

This chain uses TRBV30 with TRBJ2-3; 8 bases line up with TRBD2. This CDR3 has 17 residues. Per the germline V gene, CDR1 is GTSNPN and CDR2 is SVGIG (reference sequence). V lost 2 bases, J lost 5 bases, and 15 bases stayed unmatched. Here the CDR3 reads CAWSSGLVSSGRDTQYF. CDR3 nucleotide sequence: TGTGCCTGGAGTTCGGGCTTGGTATCGAGCGGGAGAGATACGCAGTATTTT.

V usage is TRBV5-6 and J usage is TRBJ2-1; the match to TRBD2 covers 8 bases. Looked up from germline, CDR1 is SGHDT and CDR2 is YYEEEE. The CDR3 totals 16 residues. J gave up 1 base and V 2 bases, and 5 bases lay outside the gene matches. CDR3 loop: CASSLISGGSYNEQFF. CDR3 nucleotide sequence: TGTGCCAGCAGCTTAATCTCGGGGGGGTCCTACAATGAGCAGTTCTTC.

This sequence joins TRBV18 and TRBJ1-2; 8 bases map to TRBD1. V gave up 2 bases and J gave up 1 base; unmatched junction bases: 9. CDR3 length: 17 amino acids. CDR1 and CDR2 (germline): KGHSH, LQKENI. The CDR3 region has the DNA TGTGCCAGCTCACCAGGATTTCCGGGACAGGATAACTATGGCTACACCTTC. Translation gives CASSPGFPGQDNYGYTF.

The rearrangement uses TRBV27 and TRBJ1-5; D is ambiguous. This CDR3 contains 15 residues. V was trimmed by 1 base and J by 4 bases, leaving 11 bases between them. Germline V gene sequence: CDR1 MNHEY, CDR2 SMNVEV (reference sequence). This chain's CDR3 is CASSLFKGGNQPQHF. Written as DNA, the CDR3 is TGTGCCAGCAGTTTATTTAAAGGAGGGAATCAGCCCCAGCATTTT.

This chain connects TRBV29-1 to TRBJ1-2; the match to TRBD1 covers 11 bases. Looked up from germline, CDR1 is SQVTM and CDR2 is ANQGSEA. This CDR3 is 13 amino acids long. Losses at the gene ends were 7 bases for V and 7 bases for J; bases not matched to a gene: 8. Here the CDR3 DNA reads TGCAGCGCCCTGGACAGGGGGCAGTTTGGCTACACCTTC. Its protein product is CSALDRGQFGYTF.

This clone has a single count. An end of the junction differs from the germline gene, which may be a read error. V gene TRBV7-7 combines with J gene TRBJ2-5, with TRBD2 matching 14 bases. This CDR3 region has 15 residues. Germline loops: CDR1 SSHAT, CDR2 FNYEAQ (reference sequence). The CDR3 DNA reads TGTGCTAGCAGCACGGGACTAGCGGGGGTAGAGACCCAGTACTTC. This gives the protein CASSTGLAGVETQYF.

This clone was detected a few times. The chain combines TRBV6-5 with TRBJ1-5; 7 bases match TRBD1. Germline loops: CDR1 MNHEY, CDR2 SVGAGI. The trim removed 7 bases at V and 2 bases at J, leaving 8 bases unmatched. There are 15 residues in the CDR3. This CDR3 reads CASTQTGEGNQPQHF. The DNA of the CDR3 is TGTGCCAGCACCCAAACAGGGGAAGGCAATCAGCCCCAGCATTTT.

The J gene is TRBJ1-1, the V gene TRBV27; tentatively, D is TRBD1 (5 bases). Trimming shortened V by 5 bases and J by 1 base, and 11 bases separated the two germline ends. The CDR3 is 14 amino acids. Per germline, CDR1 MNHEY and CDR2 SMNVEV (reference sequence). This chain's CDR3 is CASSPTGPNTEAFF. The CDR3 DNA sequence: TGTGCCAGCAGTCCCACGGGACCGAACACTGAAGCTTTCTTT.

The gene calls are TRBV11-2 and TRBJ2-1; TRBD2 aligns across 9 bases. Germline V gene sequence: CDR1 SGHAT, CDR2 FQNNGV. V shed 5 bases, J shed 4 bases, and the junction held 3 bases outside the gene matches. This CDR3 contains 14 residues. CDR3 nucleotide sequence: TGTGCCAGCAGCCGTAGCGGGGGATACAATGAGCAGTTCTTC. Protein: CASSRSGGYNEQFF.

The chain is built from TRBV29-1 and TRBJ2-3; 9 bases fit TRBD1. With 7 bases clipped from V and 3 bases from J, the junction kept 8 bases outside the gene matches. The CDR3 sequence is 14 residues long. The germline V gene encodes CDR1 SQVTM and CDR2 ANQGSEA. The CDR3 sequence is CSASGTGLTDTQYF. In nucleotides, the CDR3 is TGCAGCGCTTCCGGGACAGGGCTAACAGATACGCAGTATTTT.

V is TRBV18 and J is TRBJ2-5, with unresolved D. The CDR3 is made up of 13 amino acids. Germline V gene sequence: CDR1 KGHSH, CDR2 LQKENI. Trimming cost V 5 bases and J 2 bases, with 9 bases left between them. CDR3 protein: CASSASRQETQYF. The CDR3 nucleotides read TGTGCCAGCTCAGCTTCCCGGCAAGAGACCCAGTACTTC.

This clone was seen only a few times. This chain joins TRBV6-6 and TRBJ2-7; the D is unclear. Trimming removed 3 bases from V and 6 bases from J, with 9 bases in between. Germline CDR1 is MNHNY and CDR2 is SVGAGI (reference sequence). The CDR3 totals 12 residues. The CDR3 region is CASSYRSGEQYF. In DNA form, the CDR3 reads TGTGCCAGCAGTTATAGATCTGGCGAGCAGTACTTC.